The 20 T cell receptor beta chains given below trace back to one sample, sequenced in a study of cytomegalovirus exposure and HLA in healthy donors. Repertoires were generated with immunoSEQ multiplex PCR, while TCRdb's copy carries only in-frame clones and drops some. The repertoire consists of over 200,000 clones, with around 88% occurring once and the leading ten covering roughly 2.8%. The sample was PBMCs. The receptor set was obtained from a woman between 18 and 29 years old in good health and CMV-seronegative.

The V call is TRBV6-5, the J call TRBJ1-1, with a tentative D call TRBD1 (5 bases). Trimming stripped 0 bases from V and 5 bases from J, with 10 bases between. CDR3 size: 14 residues. The germline gives CDR1 MNHEY, CDR2 SVGAGI. CDR3 nucleotides: TGTGCCAGCAGTTACTCGGACATGAGTACTGAAGCTTTCTTT. It specifies CASSYSDMSTEAFF.

In DNA, the CDR3 is TGCGCCAGCAGCCAAACAGGGGTAGCCAAAAACATTCAGTACTTC. It is translated as CASSQTGVAKNIQYF. The chain carries TRBV4-1 and TRBJ2-4, with TRBD1 identical over 7 bases. The CDR3 extends over 15 amino acids. The germline V gene has CDR1 MGHRA and CDR2 YSYEKL. Germline trimming cut 2 bases from V and 0 bases from J; bases unmatched to any gene: 1.

The J gene is TRBJ2-5, the V gene TRBV30, with 10 bases that match TRBD2. Germline CDR1 is GTSNPN and CDR2 is SVGIG (reference sequence). This CDR3 comprises 15 residues. Trimming cost V 3 bases and J 5 bases; bases outside gene matches: 9. The CDR3 DNA sequence: TGTGCCTGGAGCGGAGCGGGAGGGCCTCGGGAGACCCAGTACTTC. It yields the protein CAWSGAGGPRETQYF.

Worth noting for this clone: Other DNA sequences of this sample code for an identical CDR3. This rearrangement joins TRBV6-5 to TRBJ2-7, with 7 bases identical to TRBD1. V lost 3 bases, J lost 2 bases, and 4 bases stayed unmatched. The V gene's germline CDR1 is MNHEY and CDR2 SVGAGI. The CDR3 contains 14 residues. The CDR3 region is CASSYSQGAYEQYF. The CDR3 DNA sequence: TGTGCCAGCAGTTATTCCCAGGGGGCCTACGAGCAGTACTTC.

The chain uses TRBV28 and TRBJ1-2; D not certain. CDR3 length: 14 residues. Trimming pared 5 bases from V and 0 bases from J, leaving 10 bases between. The V gene's germline CDR1 is MDHEN and CDR2 SYDVKM. The CDR3 DNA follows: TGTGCCAGCAGTCTAGAGGGCCCTAACTATGGCTACACCTTC. It codes for CASSLEGPNYGYTF.

This chain links TRBV28 with TRBJ2-7, with D perhaps TRBD1 (6 bases). Germline V CDR1 and CDR2: MDHEN, SYDVKM. The ends were cut back, 1 base at V and 7 bases at J, with 17 bases in the middle. The CDR3 has 15 amino acids. Here the CDR3 reads CASSLFGAGVREQYF. For the CDR3, the DNA is TGTGCCAGCAGTTTATTTGGGGCAGGGGTTAGGGAGCAGTACTTC.

The chain has TRBV5-1 and TRBJ2-5; D gene uncertain. Germline V gene data show CDR1 as SGHRS and CDR2 as YFSETQ. The CDR3 has 11 residues. Deletions cut 4 bases from V and 5 bases from J, with 6 bases between. The CDR3 spells CASSKEETQYF. CDR3 DNA: TGCGCCAGCAGCAAGGAGGAGACCCAGTACTTC. The full variable domain, its missing parts supplied by reference TRBV5-1 and TRBJ2-5, is KAGVTQTPRYLIKTRGQQVTLSCSPISGHRSVSWYQQTPGQGLQFLFEYFSETQRNKGNFPGRFSGRQFSNSRSEMNVSTLELGDSALYLCASSKEETQYFGPGTRLLVL.

The rearrangement links TRBV15 to TRBJ1-5; no reliable D call. The CDR3 is 15 amino acids. V was trimmed by 0 bases and J by 5 bases, leaving 11 bases between them. CDR1 is LNHNV and CDR2 is YYDKDF in the germline V gene (reference sequence). Here the CDR3 reads CATSRDPEGYQPQHF. CDR3 nucleotides: TGTGCCACCAGCAGAGATCCAGAGGGTTATCAGCCCCAGCATTTT.

This clone has a handful of counts. The V and J genes are TRBV18 and TRBJ2-6; 8 nucleotides align to TRBD1. Germline assignment: CDR1 KGHSH and CDR2 LQKENI. V dropped 4 bases and J dropped 1; count of bases not matched to a gene: 6. This CDR3 has 17 amino acids. CDR3: CASSQTGVGSGANVLTF. CDR3 nucleotides: TGTGCCAGCTCACAGACAGGGGTCGGTTCTGGGGCCAACGTCCTGACTTTC.

The gene calls are TRBV6-4 and TRBJ2-3, with 8 bases matching TRBD1. Germline V gene lookup returns CDR1 MRHNA and CDR2 SNTAGT. CDR3 length: 14 residues. The V gene end was trimmed by 8 bases and the J gene end by 0 bases; junction bases not matched to a gene: 4. In DNA, the CDR3 is TGTGCCAGCGCCAGGACAGGGAGCACAGATACGCAGTATTTT. Translated, it gives CASARTGSTDTQYF.

The rearrangement joins TRBV4-1 to TRBJ1-4, with 9 bases matching TRBD1. The length of the CDR3 is 14 residues. The germline gives CDR1 MGHRA, CDR2 YSYEKL. J gave up 6 bases and V 5 bases, and 4 bases lay outside the gene matches. The CDR3 reads CASSSDRGDEKLFF. The CDR3 region has the DNA TGCGCCAGCAGCTCGGACAGGGGCGATGAAAAACTGTTTTTT.

The V and J genes are TRBV5-1 and TRBJ2-7, with 9 bases fitting TRBD2. From germline, CDR1 is SGHRS and CDR2 YFSETQ. The V gene end was trimmed by 0 bases and the J gene end by 4 bases; junction bases not matched to a gene: 5. The CDR3 has 15 amino acids. The CDR3 DNA follows: TGCGCCAGCAGCTTGGAGCTAGCGGGGAAGTACGAGCAGTACTTC. Translation gives CASSLELAGKYEQYF.

The rearrangement uses TRBV5-4 and TRBJ1-1; unclear D gene. This CDR3 contains 13 residues. V was cut by 5 bases and J by 7 bases, with 15 bases left in between. Germline-derived CDR1 and CDR2 are SGHNT and YYREEE (reference sequence). The CDR3 DNA reads TGTGCCAGCAGTCTGAGAGGGATTAGTGAAGCTTTCTTT. Protein product: CASSLRGISEAFF. Variable domain in full (rest from reference TRBV5-4 and TRBJ1-1): ETGVTQSPTHLIKTRGQQVTLRCSSQSGHNTVSWYQQALGQGPQFIFQYYREEENGRGNFPPRFSGLQFPNYSSELNVNALELDDSALYLCASSLRGISEAFFGQGTRLTVV.

Only a few counts were recorded for this clone. The chain recombines TRBV7-2 with TRBJ2-7; D unresolved. V was shortened by 1 base and J by 1 base, with 11 bases between the two germline ends. Germline V CDR1 and CDR2: SGHTA, FQGNSA. This CDR3 is built from 15 residues. Written as DNA, the CDR3 is TGTGCCAGCAGCTTAGAGTGGGCCTCGTCCTACGAGCAGTACTTC. Its translation: CASSLEWASSYEQYF.

This clone was detected once. This chain uses TRBV7-8 with TRBJ1-2; the match to TRBD1 covers 10 bases. The V gene end was trimmed by 1 base and the J gene end by 7 bases; junction bases not matched to a gene: 3. The V gene's germline CDR1 is SGHVS and CDR2 FQNEAQ. The CDR3 has 14 residues. The CDR3 coding sequence is TGTGCCAGCAGCTTAGGGGACAGGGGATCTGGCTACACCTTC. Amino acids: CASSLGDRGSGYTF. Filled out from reference TRBV7-8 and TRBJ1-2, the complete variable domain reads GAGVSQSPRYKVAKRGQDVALRCDPISGHVSLFWYQQALGQGPEFLTYFQNEAQLDKSGLPSDRFFAERPEGSVSTLKIQRTQQEDSAVYLCASSLGDRGSGYTFGSGTRLTVV.

This chain uses TRBV7-6 with TRBJ2-2; maybe TRBD2 (6 bases). This CDR3 spans 16 amino acids. Germline loops: CDR1 SGHVS, CDR2 FNYEAQ. V lost 4 bases, J lost 5 bases, and 17 bases lay in between. The CDR3 DNA follows: TGTGCCAGCAGCTACGACCTGGGACTCCTAACCGGGGAGCTGTTTTTT. Its protein is CASSYDLGLLTGELFF.

The rearrangement links TRBV5-6 to TRBJ1-1; 8 bases agree with TRBD1. The CDR3 has 13 amino acids. V shed 4 bases and J 4 bases; nucleotides not matched to a gene: 3. Germline V lookup: CDR1 SGHDT, CDR2 YYEEEE. Written as DNA, the CDR3 is TGTGCCAGCAGCCACCAGGGGGCCACTGAAGCTTTCTTT. It is translated as CASSHQGATEAFF.

The chain employs TRBV11-1 and TRBJ2-4, with D possibly matching TRBD1 (5 bases). V was cut by 1 base and J by 8 bases, with 18 bases left in between. The CDR3 covers 16 residues. Germline CDR1 SGHAT, CDR2 FQDESV (reference sequence). Here the CDR3 reads CASSLGMIGEGDIQYF. The CDR3 bases are TGTGCCAGCAGCTTAGGGATGATAGGCGAAGGGGACATTCAGTACTTC.

The CDR3 is CASSVSGNGPTKLFF. The CDR3 coding sequence is TGTGCCAGCAGTGTATCGGGAAATGGCCCAACAAAACTGTTTTTT. The chain is built from TRBV2 and TRBJ1-4, with D unresolved. V lost 4 bases and J 10 bases, leaving 19 bases between the germline ends. Germline values: CDR1 SNHLY, CDR2 FYNNEI. The CDR3 spans 15 residues.

This sequence joins TRBV5-6 and TRBJ1-2; a possible D gene is TRBD1 (5 bases). The V end lost 3 bases, the J end lost 2 bases, and 8 bases lay between the germline ends. Germline CDR1 reads SGHDT; CDR2 reads YYEEEE. There are 13 residues in the CDR3. DNA of the CDR3: TGTGCCAGCAGCTCGACAGAGAACTATGGCTACACCTTC. Its translation is CASSSTENYGYTF.